The 19 T cell receptor beta chains below all came from one sample that was sequenced in a study of cytomegalovirus exposure and HLA in healthy donors. The PCR had 60 Vbeta and 13 Jbeta primers. This table comes from immunoSEQ multiplex PCR, and its TCRdb copy is limited to in-frame clones, with some not included. The sample gives about 110,000 clones, over 70% of which show up once; 2% to 2.5% is in the top ten. The specimen was PBMCs. The source is a man aged 25 to 45 in good health and CMV-seronegative.

The genes are TRBV6-5 and TRBJ2-1; 11 nucleotides line up with TRBD2. V lost 4 bases to trimming and J lost 7 bases; unmatched junction nucleotides: 9. From germline, CDR1 is MNHEY and CDR2 SVGAGI. There are 16 residues in the CDR3. CDR3 amino acids: CASSSHSGGVRNEQFF. DNA for the CDR3: TGTGCCAGCAGTTCCCATAGCGGGGGGGTTCGGAATGAGCAGTTCTTC.

This clone was recorded once. The chain carries TRBV9 and TRBJ2-1; 9 bases fit TRBD2. Germline V gene lookup returns CDR1 SGDLS and CDR2 YYNGEE. This CDR3 is 15 amino acids long. The J segment lost 7 bases and the V segment lost 0 bases, leaving 5 bases of the junction unmatched. The CDR3 DNA follows: TGTGCCAGCAGCGTAGGACGCGCGGGGGGGAATGAGCAGTTCTTC. Residues: CASSVGRAGGNEQFF.

This chain uses TRBV15 with TRBJ2-7; a weak D match, TRBD1 (7 bases). The CDR3 spans 15 residues. Germline CDR1 reads LNHNV; CDR2 reads YYDKDF (reference sequence). The ends were cut back, 1 base at V and 2 bases at J, with 12 bases in the middle. The CDR3 DNA sequence: TGTGCCACCAGCAGAGCCCCAGGGGGGCCCTACGAGCAGTACTTC. This gives the protein CATSRAPGGPYEQYF.

The CDR3: CASKRFPNYGYTF. The CDR3 nucleotides read TGTGCCAGCAAGAGGTTCCCTAACTATGGCTACACCTTC. The chain uses TRBV27 and TRBJ1-2; D remains unclear. Trimming took 7 bases from V and 0 from J, leaving 9 bases between them. From germline, CDR1 is MNHEY and CDR2 SMNVEV (reference sequence). The length of the CDR3 is 13 residues.

This clone was observed a single time. The V call is TRBV4-1, the J call TRBJ2-7, with D maybe TRBD2 (6 bases). The CDR3 contains 16 residues. V shed 0 bases and J shed 2 bases, with 14 bases lying between them. Germline V gives CDR1 MGHRA, CDR2 YSYEKL. The CDR3 loop is CASSQEWPSDTYEQYF. The CDR3, as DNA: TGCGCCAGCAGCCAAGAGTGGCCTAGCGATACCTACGAGCAGTACTTC.

The chain links TRBV7-6 to TRBJ2-7; 7 nucleotides line up with TRBD2. The CDR3 is 14 residues long. V lost 4 bases, J lost 3 bases, and 6 bases stayed unmatched. In germline, CDR1 is SGHVS, CDR2 FNYEAQ. DNA of the CDR3: TGTGCCAGCAGCTCTGGCGGGAGCTTCTACGAGCAGTACTTC. It is translated as CASSSGGSFYEQYF.

This chain links TRBV29-1 with TRBJ1-2; TRBD1 matches 8 bases. Losses at the gene ends were 0 bases for V and 4 bases for J; bases not matched to a gene: 4. This CDR3 has 14 residues. Germline V gene sequence: CDR1 SQVTM, CDR2 ANQGSEA. The CDR3 sequence is CSVEDPGQGYGYTF. DNA of the CDR3: TGCAGCGTTGAAGATCCAGGACAGGGCTATGGCTACACCTTC.

This chain joins TRBV2 and TRBJ2-4, with 8 bases matching TRBD2. Trimming at V came to 3 bases and at J to 1 base, leaving 5 bases not matched to a gene. Germline CDR1 is SNHLY and CDR2 is FYNNEI. The CDR3 extends over 16 amino acids. This CDR3 is CASSDNGGGAKNIQYF. The CDR3 DNA sequence: TGTGCCAGCAGTGATAACGGGGGGGGCGCCAAAAACATTCAGTACTTC.

The chain has TRBV6-5 and TRBJ1-1, with D perhaps TRBD1 (6 bases). Germline assignment: CDR1 MNHEY and CDR2 SVGAGI. The CDR3 loop spans 16 amino acids. V lost 0 bases to trimming and J lost 0 bases, with 11 bases between them. The CDR3 DNA reads as TGTGCCAGCAGTTACTCGGTTGGGACAATGAACACTGAAGCTTTCTTT. Encoded protein: CASSYSVGTMNTEAFF.

This clone has a handful of counts. The J gene is TRBJ2-5, the V gene TRBV6-1; maybe TRBD1 (7 bases). The germline gives CDR1 MNHNS, CDR2 SASEGT. CDR3 size: 14 residues. Trimming removed 7 bases at V and 5 bases at J, with 17 bases between. The CDR3 here is CASMEGTAGETQYF. DNA of the CDR3: TGTGCCAGCATGGAGGGGACAGCAGGGGAGACCCAGTACTTC.

This rearrangement joins TRBV11-2 to TRBJ1-1; D is unclear. CDR1 SGHAT and CDR2 FQNNGV come from the germline V gene. The CDR3 consists of 18 residues. Trimming shortened V by 5 bases and J by 0 bases, and 22 bases separated the two germline ends. The CDR3 nucleotides read TGTGCCAGCAGCAAGGTCGGGGAGTATTCCGGTTTGAACACTGAAGCTTTCTTT. Translated: CASSKVGEYSGLNTEAFF.

This rearrangement joins TRBV9 to TRBJ1-2, with TRBD1 as a possible D gene (5 bases). There are 17 residues in the CDR3. V lost 3 bases and J lost 4, with 22 bases in between. The germline gives CDR1 SGDLS, CDR2 YYNGEE. CDR3 sequence: CASSGYAGPPIGYGYTF. CDR3 DNA: TGTGCCAGCAGCGGCTATGCGGGACCCCCCATAGGCTATGGCTACACCTTC. Variable domain in full (rest from reference TRBV9 and TRBJ1-2): DSGVTQTPKHLITATGQRVTLRCSPRSGDLSVYWYQQSLDQGLQFLIQYYNGEERAKGNILERFSAQQFPDLHSELNLSSLELGDSALYFCASSGYAGPPIGYGYTFGSGTRLTVV.

This chain joins TRBV11-1 and TRBJ2-7; maybe TRBD2 (6 bases). Looked up from germline, CDR1 is SGHAT and CDR2 is FQDESV (reference sequence). This CDR3 is 15 amino acids long. The germline V and J ends were trimmed by 5 bases and 0 bases, with 14 bases remaining between them. The CDR3 loop is CASSTERASSYEQYF. DNA for the CDR3: TGTGCCAGCAGCACCGAGCGGGCTAGCTCCTACGAGCAGTACTTC.

As concerns this clone: Given the absence of the conserved phenylalanine or tryptophan at the CDR3 end, a read error is likely. The DNA is omitted, as the CDR3 cannot be located on it reliably, and the CDR3 follows TCRdb's listing. The rearrangement joins TRBV28 to TRBJ1-2; whether TRBD1, the table's D call, matches the DNA was not checked. The germline V gene encodes CDR1 MDHEN and CDR2 SYDVKM. The CDR3 is 12 amino acids long, termini counted. Here the CDR3 reads CASSPKGRQTEV.

The rearrangement links TRBV29-1 to TRBJ2-7, with D maybe TRBD2 (6 bases). Germline loops: CDR1 SQVTM, CDR2 ANQGSEA. Trimming shortened V by 3 bases and J by 2 bases, and 14 bases separated the two germline ends. CDR3 length equals 14 residues. The CDR3 DNA sequence: TGCAGCGTTGACCCCGGGACTTATCCCTACGAGCAGTACTTC. This sequence encodes CSVDPGTYPYEQYF.

This chain connects TRBV2 to TRBJ2-7; TRBD1 matches 7 bases. This CDR3 contains 13 residues. In germline, CDR1 is SNHLY, CDR2 FYNNEI. Trimming at V came to 10 bases and at J to 2 bases, leaving 8 bases not matched to a gene. The CDR3 protein is CATQGQVTYEQYF. As DNA, the CDR3 is TGTGCCACCCAAGGACAGGTAACCTACGAGCAGTACTTC.

The rearrangement joins TRBV6-5 to TRBJ1-2; tentative D call: TRBD1 (5 bases). The length of the CDR3 is 13 residues. Trimming took 6 bases from V and 1 from J, leaving 9 bases between them. CDR1 is MNHEY, CDR2 SVGAGI, per germline. Written as DNA, the CDR3 is TGTGCCAGCAGCCCTCAGGGTAACTATGGCTACACCTTC. The encoded protein is CASSPQGNYGYTF.

This clone was detected only once. The chain is built from TRBV6-1 and TRBJ1-2, with D perhaps TRBD1 (5 bases). Trimming shortened V by 6 bases and J by 3 bases, and 14 bases separated the two germline ends. Germline CDR1 MNHNS, CDR2 SASEGT. The CDR3 runs to 14 residues. Here the CDR3 reads CASSPAGIHYGYTF. In DNA form, the CDR3 reads TGTGCCAGCAGCCCCGCAGGGATCCACTATGGCTACACCTTC.

This chain uses TRBV19 with TRBJ1-4, with TRBD1 identical over 9 bases. V shed 5 bases and J 12 bases; nucleotides not matched to a gene: 10. Germline CDR1 reads LNHDA; CDR2 reads SQIVND (reference sequence). The CDR3 runs to 14 residues. The CDR3 coding sequence is TGTGCCAGTAGTGCCGGGACAGGGTCTTCGGAACTGTTTTTT. Translating gives CASSAGTGSSELFF.